This TCR beta chain stems from a study of blood T cell repertoires in COVID-19. Looking at the study overall: PBMCs, B-cell-depleted T cells, or T cells were the source of the cDNA or gDNA that made up the material.

CDR3 size: 14 residues. CDR1 and CDR2 (germline): SQVTM, ANQGSEA. The V and J ends lost 0 bases and 6 bases respectively, with 13 bases between them. As handled by the study authors: Reference gene primer amplification gave nucleated cell count estimates. The assay was immunoSEQ multiplex PCR, and TCRdb's table has in-frame clones only and misses some. The D gene and trimming were derived from the DNA, and the V and J assignments and clone size from that table. The profile shows a few hundred thousand clones, roughly 90% of them singletons. Specimen: peripheral blood. The rearrangement joins TRBV29-1 to TRBJ2-3, with D perhaps matching TRBD2 (6 bases). The source of this sequence is a woman in her forties or fifties who had recovered from COVID-19. Here the CDR3 DNA reads TGCAGCGTTGAAGACGGGGCGGCGGGGGATACGCAGTATTTT. This translates into CSVEDGAAGDTQYF.